The 4 T cell receptor beta chains below were found in one sample sequenced in a study of blood T cell repertoires in COVID-19. Assay: immunoSEQ multiplex PCR; the TCRdb copy retains only in-frame clones and omits some. The sample consists of over 150,000 clones, 75% to 85% of them appearing once. Sequenced: peripheral blood. Receptors were obtained from a woman older than 75 with COVID-19, enrolled during active disease.

This clone has a single count. V is TRBV6-5 and J is TRBJ1-2; a weak D match, TRBD1 (5 bases). Trimming shortened V by 5 bases and J by 0 bases, and 10 bases separated the two germline ends. Looked up from germline, CDR1 is MNHEY and CDR2 is SVGAGI. The CDR3 has 14 amino acids. CDR3 residues: CASSIRTSNYGYTF. CDR3 DNA: TGTGCCAGCAGTATCAGGACATCTAACTATGGCTACACCTTC.

This chain links TRBV7-2 with TRBJ1-5; TRBD1 is a possible D gene (5 bases). The CDR3 runs 13 residues. V lost 2 bases, J lost 5 bases, and 7 bases lay in between. Germline values: CDR1 SGHTA, CDR2 FQGNSA. CDR3 protein: CASSLQGDQPQHF. The CDR3 DNA reads TGTGCCAGCAGCTTACAGGGCGATCAGCCCCAGCATTTT.

The chain recombines TRBV5-1 with TRBJ2-3, with 10 bases identical to TRBD2. The J segment lost 0 bases and the V segment lost 1 base, leaving 5 bases of the junction unmatched. Germline CDR1 and CDR2: SGHRS and YFSETQ. This CDR3 is built from 17 residues. The CDR3 region has the DNA TGCGCCAGCAGCTTGAGACTAGCGGGCCCCAGCACAGATACGCAGTATTTT. Residues: CASSLRLAGPSTDTQYF.

This clone was detected ten times or more. The V call is TRBV24-1, the J call TRBJ1-5, with D unresolved. Trimming removed 1 base from V and 4 bases from J, with 7 bases in between. This CDR3 comprises 14 residues. Germline V gene sequence: CDR1 KGHDR, CDR2 SFDVKD. CDR3 DNA sequence: TGTGCCACCAGTGATTTTGGCAGTAATCAGCCCCAGCATTTT. It specifies CATSDFGSNQPQHF.